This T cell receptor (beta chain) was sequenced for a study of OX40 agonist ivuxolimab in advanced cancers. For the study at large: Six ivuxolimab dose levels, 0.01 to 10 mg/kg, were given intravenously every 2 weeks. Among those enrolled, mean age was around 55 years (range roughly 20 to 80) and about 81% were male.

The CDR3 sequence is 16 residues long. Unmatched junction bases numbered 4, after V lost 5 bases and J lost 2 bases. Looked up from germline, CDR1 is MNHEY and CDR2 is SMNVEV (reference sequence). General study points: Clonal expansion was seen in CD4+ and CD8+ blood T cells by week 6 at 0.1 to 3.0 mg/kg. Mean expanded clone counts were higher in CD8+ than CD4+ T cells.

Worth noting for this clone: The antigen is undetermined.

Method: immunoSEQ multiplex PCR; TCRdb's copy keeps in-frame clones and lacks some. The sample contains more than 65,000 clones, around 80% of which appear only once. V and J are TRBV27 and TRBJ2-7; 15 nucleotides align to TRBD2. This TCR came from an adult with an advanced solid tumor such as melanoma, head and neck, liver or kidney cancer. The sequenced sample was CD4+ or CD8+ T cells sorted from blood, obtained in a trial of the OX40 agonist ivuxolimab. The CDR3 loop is CASSRTSGGAAYEQYF. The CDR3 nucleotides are TGTGCCAGCAGTAGGACTAGCGGGGGGGCAGCCTACGAGCAGTACTTC.